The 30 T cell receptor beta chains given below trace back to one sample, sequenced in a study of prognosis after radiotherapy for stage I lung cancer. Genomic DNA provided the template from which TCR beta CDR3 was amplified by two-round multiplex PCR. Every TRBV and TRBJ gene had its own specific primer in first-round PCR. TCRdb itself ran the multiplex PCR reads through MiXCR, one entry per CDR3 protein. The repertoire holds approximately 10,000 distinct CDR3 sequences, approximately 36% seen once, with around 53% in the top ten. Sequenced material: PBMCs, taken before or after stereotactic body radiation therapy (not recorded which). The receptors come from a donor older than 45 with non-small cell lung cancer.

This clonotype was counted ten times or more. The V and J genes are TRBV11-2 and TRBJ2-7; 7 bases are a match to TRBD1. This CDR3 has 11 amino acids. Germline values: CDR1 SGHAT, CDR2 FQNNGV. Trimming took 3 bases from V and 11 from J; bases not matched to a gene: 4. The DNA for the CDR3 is TGTGCCAGCAGCTTGACAGGGTGGAAGTACTTC. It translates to CASSLTGWKYF.

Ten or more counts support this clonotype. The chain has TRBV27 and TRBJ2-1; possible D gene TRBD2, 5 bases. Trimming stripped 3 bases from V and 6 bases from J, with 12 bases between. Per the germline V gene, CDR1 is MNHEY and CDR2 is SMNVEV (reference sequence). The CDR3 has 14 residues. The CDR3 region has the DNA TGTGCCAGCAGTTTCCGGATAGCGAGCAATGAGCAGTTCTTC. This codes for CASSFRIASNEQFF.

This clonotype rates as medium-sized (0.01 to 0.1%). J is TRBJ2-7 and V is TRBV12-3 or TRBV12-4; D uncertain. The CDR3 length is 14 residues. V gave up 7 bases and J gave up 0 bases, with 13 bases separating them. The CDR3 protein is CASTPGGASYEQYF. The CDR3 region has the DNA TGTGCCAGCACCCCGGGCGGCGCCTCCTACGAGCAGTACTTC.

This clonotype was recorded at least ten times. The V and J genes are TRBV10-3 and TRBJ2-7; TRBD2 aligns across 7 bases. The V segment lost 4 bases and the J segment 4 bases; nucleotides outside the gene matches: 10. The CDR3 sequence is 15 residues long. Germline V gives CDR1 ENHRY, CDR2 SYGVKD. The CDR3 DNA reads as TGTGCCATCAGTGTTTGGCGGGAGCGTACGTACGAGCAGTACTTC. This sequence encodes CAISVWRERTYEQYF.

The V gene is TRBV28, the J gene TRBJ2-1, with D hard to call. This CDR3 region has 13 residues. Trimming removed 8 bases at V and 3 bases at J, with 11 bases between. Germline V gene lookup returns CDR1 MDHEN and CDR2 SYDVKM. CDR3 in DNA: TGTGCCAGCGGGTCGGAAAACTACAATGAGCAGTTCTTC. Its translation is CASGSENYNEQFF.

As DNA, the CDR3 is TGTGCCAGCACCCCAGGGTTGGTTACAGCCCAAGAAGCTTTCTTT. Translated: CASTPGLVTAQEAFF. This sequence joins TRBV3-1 and TRBJ1-1, with D possibly matching TRBD1 (5 bases). V gave up 7 bases and J gave up 8 bases, with 23 bases separating them. The CDR3 is made up of 15 amino acids. Per the germline V gene, CDR1 is LGHDT and CDR2 is YNNKEL (reference sequence).

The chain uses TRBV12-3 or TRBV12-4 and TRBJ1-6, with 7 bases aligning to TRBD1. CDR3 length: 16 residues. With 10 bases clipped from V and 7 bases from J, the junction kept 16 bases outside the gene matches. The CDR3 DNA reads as TGTGCCATTAACTACCCGACCGGGACAGTCAATTCACCCCTCCACTTT. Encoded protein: CAINYPTGTVNSPLHF.

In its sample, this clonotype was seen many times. The CDR3 bases are TGTGCCACCAGCAGAGCTTGGGGAGGCCCCAGGGAGACCCAGTACTTC. Its protein is CATSRAWGGPRETQYF. The gene calls are TRBV15 and TRBJ2-5; possibly TRBD2 for D (6 bases). The germline V gene has CDR1 LNHNV and CDR2 YYDKDF (reference sequence). This CDR3 has 16 amino acids. Trimming removed 1 base at V and 5 bases at J, with 17 bases between.

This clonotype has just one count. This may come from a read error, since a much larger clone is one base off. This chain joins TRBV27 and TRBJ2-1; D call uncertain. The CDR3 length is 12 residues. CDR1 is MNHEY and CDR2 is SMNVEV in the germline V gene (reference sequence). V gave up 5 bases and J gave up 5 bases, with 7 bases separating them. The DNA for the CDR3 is TGTGCCAGCAGTGCTGGGGACAATGAGCAGTTCTTC. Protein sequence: CASSAGDNEQFF.

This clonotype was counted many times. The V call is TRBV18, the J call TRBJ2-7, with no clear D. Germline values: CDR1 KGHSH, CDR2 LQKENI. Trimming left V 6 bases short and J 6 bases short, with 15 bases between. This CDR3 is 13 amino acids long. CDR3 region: CASSPYPKGEQYF. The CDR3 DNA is TGTGCCAGCTCCCCCTATCCGAAGGGCGAGCAGTACTTC.

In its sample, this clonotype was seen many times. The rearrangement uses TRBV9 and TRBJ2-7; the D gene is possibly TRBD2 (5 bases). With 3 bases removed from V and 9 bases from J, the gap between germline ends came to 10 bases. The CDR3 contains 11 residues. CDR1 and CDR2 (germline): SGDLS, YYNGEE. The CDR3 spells CASSDSGRQYF. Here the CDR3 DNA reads TGTGCCAGCAGCGATTCGGGGAGGCAGTACTTC.

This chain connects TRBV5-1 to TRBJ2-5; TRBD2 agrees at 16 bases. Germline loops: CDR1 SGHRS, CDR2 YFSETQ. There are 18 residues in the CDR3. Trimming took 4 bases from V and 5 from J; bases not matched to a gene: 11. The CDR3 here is CASSPGLAGGPSTETQYF. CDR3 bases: TGCGCCAGCAGCCCGGGACTAGCGGGGGGGCCCTCGACGGAGACCCAGTACTTC.

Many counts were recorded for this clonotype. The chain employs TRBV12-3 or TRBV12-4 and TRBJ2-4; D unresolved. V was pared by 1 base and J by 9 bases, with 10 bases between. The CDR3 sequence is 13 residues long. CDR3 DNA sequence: TGTGCCAGCAGTTTAGGCTGGAGAGGCATTCAGTACTTC. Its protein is CASSLGWRGIQYF.

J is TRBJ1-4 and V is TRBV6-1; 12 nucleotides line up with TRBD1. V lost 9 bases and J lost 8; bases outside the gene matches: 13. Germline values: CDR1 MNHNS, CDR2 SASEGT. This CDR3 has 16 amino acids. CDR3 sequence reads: CASSPGQGASGEKLFF. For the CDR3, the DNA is TGTGCCAGTTCTCCGGGACAGGGGGCGTCTGGCGAAAAACTGTTTTTT.

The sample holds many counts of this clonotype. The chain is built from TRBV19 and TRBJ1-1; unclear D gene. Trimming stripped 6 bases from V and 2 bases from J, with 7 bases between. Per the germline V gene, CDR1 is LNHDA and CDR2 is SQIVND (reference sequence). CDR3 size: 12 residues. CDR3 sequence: CASRDYNTEAFF. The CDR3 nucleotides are TGTGCCAGTAGGGACTACAACACTGAAGCTTTCTTT.

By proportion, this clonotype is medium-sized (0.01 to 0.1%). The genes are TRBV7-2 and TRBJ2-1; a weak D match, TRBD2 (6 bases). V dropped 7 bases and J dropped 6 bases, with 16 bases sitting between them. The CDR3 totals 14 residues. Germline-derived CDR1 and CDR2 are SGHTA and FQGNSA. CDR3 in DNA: TGTGCCAGCATCGTTCGACTAGGGAGCAATGAGCAGTTCTTC. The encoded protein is CASIVRLGSNEQFF.

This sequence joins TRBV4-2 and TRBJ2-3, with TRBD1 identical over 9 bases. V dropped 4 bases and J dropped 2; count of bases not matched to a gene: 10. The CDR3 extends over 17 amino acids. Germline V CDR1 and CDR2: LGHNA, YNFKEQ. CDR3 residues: CASSRTTGTGNTDTQYF. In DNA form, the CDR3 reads TGTGCCAGCAGCCGCACTACCGGGACAGGGAACACAGATACGCAGTATTTT.

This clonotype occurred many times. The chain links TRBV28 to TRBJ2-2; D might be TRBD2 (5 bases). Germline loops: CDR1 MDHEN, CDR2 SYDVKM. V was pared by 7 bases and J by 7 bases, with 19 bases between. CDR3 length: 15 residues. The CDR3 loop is CASTENLVALGELFF. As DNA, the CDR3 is TGTGCCAGCACCGAAAATCTGGTAGCGCTCGGGGAGCTGTTTTTT. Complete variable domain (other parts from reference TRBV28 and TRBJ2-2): DVKVTQSSRYLVKRTGEKVFLECVQDMDHENMFWYRQDPGLGLRLIYFSYDVKMKEKGDIPEGYSVSREKKERFSLILESASTNQTSMYLCASTENLVALGELFFGEGSRLTVL.

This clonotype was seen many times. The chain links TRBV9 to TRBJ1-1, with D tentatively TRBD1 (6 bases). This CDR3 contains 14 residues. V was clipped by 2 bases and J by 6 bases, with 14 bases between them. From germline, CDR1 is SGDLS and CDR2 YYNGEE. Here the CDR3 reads CASSVDGQSSEAFF. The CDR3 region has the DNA TGTGCCAGCAGCGTTGATGGACAGTCATCTGAAGCTTTCTTT.

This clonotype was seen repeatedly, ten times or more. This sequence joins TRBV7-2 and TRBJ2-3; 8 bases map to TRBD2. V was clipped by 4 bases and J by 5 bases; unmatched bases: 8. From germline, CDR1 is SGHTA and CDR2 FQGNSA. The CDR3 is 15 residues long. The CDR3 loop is CASSSGTRIGDTQYF. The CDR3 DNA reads TGTGCCAGCAGCTCCGGGACTAGGATTGGAGATACGCAGTATTTT.

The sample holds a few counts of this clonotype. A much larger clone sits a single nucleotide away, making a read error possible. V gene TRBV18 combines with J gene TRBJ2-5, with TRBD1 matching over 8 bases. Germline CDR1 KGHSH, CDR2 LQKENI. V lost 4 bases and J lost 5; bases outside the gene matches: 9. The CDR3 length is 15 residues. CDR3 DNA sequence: TGTGCCAGCTCACGGACGACAGGGGACCGGGAGACCCAGTACTTC. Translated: CASSRTTGDRETQYF.

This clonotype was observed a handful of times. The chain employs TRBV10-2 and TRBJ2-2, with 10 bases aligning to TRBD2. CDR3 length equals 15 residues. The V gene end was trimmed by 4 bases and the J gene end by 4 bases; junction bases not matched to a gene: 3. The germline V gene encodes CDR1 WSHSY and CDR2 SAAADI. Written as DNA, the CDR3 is TGCGCCAGCAGTGCTAGCGGGGGATCCACCGGGGAGCTGTTTTTT. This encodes CASSASGGSTGELFF.

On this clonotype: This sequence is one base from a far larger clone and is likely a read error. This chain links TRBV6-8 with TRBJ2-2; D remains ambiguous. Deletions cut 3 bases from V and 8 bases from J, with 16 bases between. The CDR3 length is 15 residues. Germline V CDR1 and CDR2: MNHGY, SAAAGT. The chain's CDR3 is CASSYGLERTGELFF. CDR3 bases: TGTGCCAGCAGTTATGGGCTGGAGAGGACGGGGGAGCTGTTTTTT.

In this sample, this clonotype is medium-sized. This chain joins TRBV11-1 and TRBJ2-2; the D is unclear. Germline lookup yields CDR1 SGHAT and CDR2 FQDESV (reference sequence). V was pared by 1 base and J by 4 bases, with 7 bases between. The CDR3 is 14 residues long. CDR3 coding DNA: TGTGCCAGCAGCTTAGTACATAGCACCGGGGAGCTGTTTTTT. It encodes CASSLVHSTGELFF.

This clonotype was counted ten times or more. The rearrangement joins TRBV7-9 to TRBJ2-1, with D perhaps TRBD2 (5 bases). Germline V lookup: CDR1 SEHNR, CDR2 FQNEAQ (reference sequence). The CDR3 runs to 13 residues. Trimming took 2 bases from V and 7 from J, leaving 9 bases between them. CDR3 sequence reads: CASSLWERNEQFF. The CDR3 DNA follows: TGTGCCAGCAGCTTATGGGAGCGGAATGAGCAGTTCTTC. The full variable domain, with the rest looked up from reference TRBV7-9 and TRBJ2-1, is DTGVSQNPRHKITKRGQNVTFRCDPISEHNRLYWYRQTLGQGPEFLTYFQNEAQLEKSRLLSDRFSAERPKGSFSTLEIQRTEQGDSAMYLCASSLWERNEQFFGPGTRLTVL.

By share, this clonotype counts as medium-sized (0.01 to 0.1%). The CDR3 sequence: CASSPGLAADTQYF. CDR3 nucleotides: TGTGCCAGCAGCCCCGGACTAGCAGCAGATACGCAGTATTTT. This chain joins TRBV7-9 and TRBJ2-3; 8 bases fit TRBD2. This CDR3 has 14 residues. CDR1 and CDR2 from the germline V gene are SEHNR and FQNEAQ (reference sequence). Trimming took 5 bases from V and 4 from J; bases not matched to a gene: 5.

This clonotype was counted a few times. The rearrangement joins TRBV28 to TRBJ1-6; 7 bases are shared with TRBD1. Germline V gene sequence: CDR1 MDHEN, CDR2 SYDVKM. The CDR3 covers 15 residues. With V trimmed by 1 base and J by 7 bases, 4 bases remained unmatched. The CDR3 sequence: CASSLYRRGNSPLHF. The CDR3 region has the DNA TGTGCCAGCAGTTTATATCGCAGGGGGAATTCACCCCTCCACTTT. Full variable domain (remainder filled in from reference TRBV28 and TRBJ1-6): DVKVTQSSRYLVKRTGEKVFLECVQDMDHENMFWYRQDPGLGLRLIYFSYDVKMKEKGDIPEGYSVSREKKERFSLILESASTNQTSMYLCASSLYRRGNSPLHFGNGTRLTVT.

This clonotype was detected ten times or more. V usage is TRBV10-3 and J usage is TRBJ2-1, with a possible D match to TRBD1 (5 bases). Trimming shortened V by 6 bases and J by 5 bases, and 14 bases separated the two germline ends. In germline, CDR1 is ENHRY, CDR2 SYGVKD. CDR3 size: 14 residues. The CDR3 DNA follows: TGTGCCATCAGCGGAAAACCAGGGAACAATGAGCAGTTCTTC. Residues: CAISGKPGNNEQFF.

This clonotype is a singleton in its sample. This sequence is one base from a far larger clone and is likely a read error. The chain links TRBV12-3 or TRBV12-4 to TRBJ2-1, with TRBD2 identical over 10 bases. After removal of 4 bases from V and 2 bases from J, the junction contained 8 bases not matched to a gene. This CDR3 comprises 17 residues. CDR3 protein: CASSYLLAGRTYNEQFF. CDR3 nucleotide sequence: TGTGCCAGCAGTTACCTACTAGCGGGGCGGACCTACAATGAGCAGTTCTTC.

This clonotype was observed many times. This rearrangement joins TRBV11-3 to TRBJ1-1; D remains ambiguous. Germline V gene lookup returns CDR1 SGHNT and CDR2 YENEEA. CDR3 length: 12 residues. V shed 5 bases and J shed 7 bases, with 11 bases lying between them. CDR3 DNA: TGTGCCAGCAGCCTCGGGCCCCGTGAAGCTTTCTTT. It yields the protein CASSLGPREAFF.